Given below is one T cell receptor (beta chain) in context. The sample is drawn from a study of monozygotic twins with inflammatory bowel disease. The CDR3 is 17 amino acids. CDR1 is SGHAT, CDR2 FQNNGV, per germline. After re-calling the 5' RACE reads, TCRdb lists one entry per CDR3 protein, DNA absent. Recorded for this sample: roughly 160,000 distinct CDR3 sequences. This receptor was obtained from a human donor with ulcerative colitis or Crohn's disease, or a healthy co-twin of an affected twin (not recorded which). V and J are TRBV11-2 and TRBJ2-1; TCRdb names TRBD2, which stays unverified in the absence of DNA. Sequencing was performed on blood. The CDR3 protein is CASTLPRTTLLGDEQFF.